The rows below give T cell receptor beta chains drawn from one sample of a study of shared clonotypes between healthy human individuals. Profiling relied on immunoSEQ multiplex PCR, and the TCRdb table lists in-frame clones only, not all of them. The table includes 2 million to 2.5 million clones, just under 95% detected once. The sequenced sample was naive CD4+ T cells from PBMCs. These receptors all come from a young man in good health. Some clones in this sample may be carry-over from other donors' samples. Both conserved end residues are part of each CDR3. The order of the fields is D gene, V gene, J gene, CDR3 protein, CDR3 DNA. A D gene is named only where the DNA matches it firmly.

d_call: TRBD2
v_call: TRBV5-4
j_call: TRBJ2-1
cdr3_aa: CASRREGLDEQFF
cdr3_nt: TGTGCCAGCAGGCGGGAGGGCCTCGATGAGCAGTTCTTC

d_call: NA
v_call: TRBV30
j_call: TRBJ1-6
cdr3_aa: CAWSVLGVSNSPLHF
cdr3_nt: TGTGCCTGGAGTGTACTTGGGGTTTCCAATTCACCCCTCCACTTT

d_call: NA
v_call: TRBV11-2
j_call: TRBJ1-4
cdr3_aa: CASSWLSGVGPEKLFF
cdr3_nt: TGTGCCAGCAGCTGGCTGTCAGGCGTTGGGCCCGAAAAACTGTTTTTT

d_call: NA
v_call: TRBV7-8
j_call: TRBJ1-4
cdr3_aa: CASSTGGGYEKLFF
cdr3_nt: TGTGCCAGCAGCACTGGGGGAGGGTATGAAAAACTGTTTTTT

d_call: TRBD2
v_call: TRBV4-2
j_call: TRBJ2-1
cdr3_aa: CASSQGLAEGNEQFF
cdr3_nt: TGTGCCAGCAGCCAAGGACTAGCGGAGGGCAATGAGCAGTTCTTC

d_call: NA
v_call: TRBV19
j_call: TRBJ1-3
cdr3_aa: CASGSGTSGNTIYF
cdr3_nt: TGTGCCAGTGGATCCGGGACCTCTGGAAACACCATATATTTT

d_call: NA
v_call: TRBV9
j_call: TRBJ1-4
cdr3_aa: CASNPGGGEEKLFF
cdr3_nt: TGTGCCAGCAACCCCGGAGGGGGAGAAGAAAAACTGTTTTTT

d_call: TRBD2
v_call: TRBV10-1
j_call: TRBJ2-7
cdr3_aa: CARATGGGF
cdr3_nt: TGCGCCAGGGCGACGGGGGGGGGATTC

d_call: NA
v_call: TRBV7-2
j_call: TRBJ2-7
cdr3_aa: CASSLAGASSYEQYF
cdr3_nt: TGTGCCAGCAGCTTAGCGGGGGCCAGCTCCTACGAGCAGTACTTC

d_call: NA
v_call: TRBV28
j_call: TRBJ1-2
cdr3_aa: CASTSDSSSGYTF
cdr3_nt: TGTGCCAGCACCTCGGACAGTTCGAGTGGCTACACCTTC

d_call: NA
v_call: TRBV7-7
j_call: TRBJ2-1
cdr3_aa: CASSLDRYNEQFF
cdr3_nt: TGTGCCAGCAGCTTAGACCGCTACAATGAGCAGTTCTTC

d_call: TRBD2
v_call: TRBV5-1
j_call: TRBJ2-1
cdr3_aa: CASSPGTSGSNEQFF
cdr3_nt: TGCGCCAGCAGCCCTGGGACTAGCGGGAGTAATGAGCAGTTCTTC

d_call: TRBD2
v_call: TRBV5-1
j_call: TRBJ2-5
cdr3_aa: CASSRGLAGETQYF
cdr3_nt: TGCGCCAGCAGCCGAGGACTAGCGGGAGAGACCCAGTACTTC

d_call: TRBD1
v_call: TRBV7-9
j_call: TRBJ2-7
cdr3_aa: CASSLLGQGPYEQYF
cdr3_nt: TGTGCCAGCAGCTTACTAGGACAGGGTCCCTACGAGCAGTACTTC

d_call: TRBD1
v_call: TRBV7-3
j_call: TRBJ2-3
cdr3_aa: CASSPRSGTVLSDTQYF
cdr3_nt: TGTGCCAGCAGCCCCCGCTCCGGGACAGTCCTCTCAGATACGCAGTATTTT